This TCR beta chain was retrieved from a study of metastatic and nonmetastatic thyroid tumors. The wider study: Peripheral blood and tumor or nodule samples from malignant and benign thyroid patients were compared.

This clone counts as medium-sized. Its antigen is unknown. Overall study findings and caveats: For both blood and tumor, malignant thyroid tumors reportedly showed significantly higher TCR beta diversity than benign nodules did.

Methods used by the authors: Variation in CDR3 across clinicopathological groups served as the basis for constructing a distant-metastasis classifier in papillary thyroid cancer. TCRdb re-called clones from the PCR reads using MiXCR. The V and J calls were not made by the authors but by TCRdb's processing. The sample gives approximately 14,000 clones, 25% to 30% of which show up once; 3% to 4.5% is in the top ten. Germline CDR1 LNHDA, CDR2 SQIVND (reference sequence). V dropped 10 bases and J dropped 1 base, with 18 bases sitting between them. This CDR3 comprises 15 residues. No treatment of any kind had been given to any patient before thyroid surgery.

The chain combines TRBV19 with TRBJ2-3; the D gene is possibly TRBD2 (5 bases). Material: blood. This receptor was obtained from a female donor with papillary thyroid cancer or a benign thyroid nodule (not recorded which). Some clones in this sample may be carry-over from other donors' samples. CDR3 sequence reads: CATLGSGLGTDTQYF. As DNA, the CDR3 is TGTGCCACTCTAGGATCGGGGTTGGGCACAGATACGCAGTATTTT.